This T cell receptor (beta chain) was found in a study of blood T cell repertoires in COVID-19. Study overall: COVID-19 samples from acute and convalescent phases originated in the United States, Italy and Spain.

Sequencing used immunoSEQ multiplex PCR; TCRdb keeps in-frame clones, though not all of them. The table records approximately 280,000 clones, 75% to 95% of them present only once. Per the germline V gene, CDR1 is MDHEN and CDR2 is SYDVKM. Trimming cost V 11 bases and J 4 bases, with 12 bases left between them. The CDR3 is 11 residues long. V usage is TRBV28 and J usage is TRBJ2-7, with D perhaps TRBD2 (6 bases). The sequence derives from a woman younger than 45 with COVID-19, enrolled during active disease. Sequencing input: peripheral blood. CDR3 residues: CAVSGRYEQYF. CDR3 in DNA: TGTGCCGTGTCAGGGAGGTACGAGCAGTACTTC.